Each of the 5 T cell receptor beta chains below was sequenced from the same sample in a study of T cells in Graves' hyperthyroidism and ophthalmopathy. Amplified regions were TCR beta CDR3 sequences from RNA transcripts. When the TCR CDR3 underwent first-round RT-PCR, the HTBI primer set was used. TCRdb analysed the multiplex PCR reads with MiXCR anew, one entry per CDR3 protein. The repertoire includes hundreds of thousands of distinct CDR3 sequences, 38% of them detected once, and 7.5% to 9.5% sits in the top ten. Sequencing was done on a sample of blood. Receptors were obtained from a man between 18 and 29 years old with Graves' hyperthyroidism.

This clonotype was seen at least ten times. The CDR3 nucleotides are TGTGCCAGCAGTGAGGACTACTTCTCTGGGGCCAACGTCCTGACTTTC. Translating it yields CASSEDYFSGANVLTF. The chain has TRBV2 and TRBJ2-6; TRBD2 is a possible D gene (6 bases). The germline V gene encodes CDR1 SNHLY and CDR2 FYNNEI. The germline V and J ends were trimmed by 3 bases and 0 bases, with 9 bases remaining between them. CDR3 length equals 16 residues.

The chain combines TRBV7-9 with TRBJ2-5; TRBD2 matches at 11 bases. V was pared by 4 bases and J by 3 bases, with 7 bases of the junction left unmatched. The germline CDR1 and CDR2 sequences are SEHNR and FQNEAQ (reference sequence). This CDR3 region has 16 residues. The CDR3 spells CASSSAGSGREETQYF. The CDR3, as DNA: TGTGCCAGCAGCTCGGCGGGTAGCGGGAGGGAAGAGACCCAGTACTTC. Combining the CDR3 with reference TRBV7-9 and TRBJ2-5 gives the whole variable domain DTGVSQNPRHKITKRGQNVTFRCDPISEHNRLYWYRQTLGQGPEFLTYFQNEAQLEKSRLLSDRFSAERPKGSFSTLEIQRTEQGDSAMYLCASSSAGSGREETQYFGPGTRLLVL.

This clonotype was seen only a few times. The CDR3 DNA sequence: TGCGCCAGCAGACTCCAGATAGGGGAGGATTCACCCCTCCACTTT. Amino acids: CASRLQIGEDSPLHF. The chain couples TRBV5-1 to TRBJ1-6; perhaps TRBD1 as D (5 bases). The CDR3 covers 15 residues. Per germline, CDR1 SGHRS and CDR2 YFSETQ. The ends were cut back, 5 bases at V and 8 bases at J, with 17 bases in the middle.

In this sample, this clonotype turned up a few times. A much larger clone differs from this one at a single base, so this may be a read error. V usage is TRBV3-1 and J usage is TRBJ1-1; D is undetermined. The CDR3 runs 13 residues. V lost 2 bases and J lost 4, with 8 bases in between. The germline V gene encodes CDR1 LGHDT and CDR2 YNNKEL (reference sequence). CDR3 coding DNA: TGTGCCAGCAGCCAATTACGGGGCACTGAAGCTTTCTTT. Protein: CASSQLRGTEAFF.

The chain has TRBV18 and TRBJ2-5; TRBD2 might be the D (6 bases). The V gene's germline CDR1 is KGHSH and CDR2 LQKENI. Deletions cut 3 bases from V and 5 bases from J, with 10 bases between. The length of the CDR3 is 13 residues. CDR3: CASSPALAETQYF. CDR3 in DNA: TGTGCCAGCTCACCGGCGCTAGCGGAGACCCAGTACTTC.